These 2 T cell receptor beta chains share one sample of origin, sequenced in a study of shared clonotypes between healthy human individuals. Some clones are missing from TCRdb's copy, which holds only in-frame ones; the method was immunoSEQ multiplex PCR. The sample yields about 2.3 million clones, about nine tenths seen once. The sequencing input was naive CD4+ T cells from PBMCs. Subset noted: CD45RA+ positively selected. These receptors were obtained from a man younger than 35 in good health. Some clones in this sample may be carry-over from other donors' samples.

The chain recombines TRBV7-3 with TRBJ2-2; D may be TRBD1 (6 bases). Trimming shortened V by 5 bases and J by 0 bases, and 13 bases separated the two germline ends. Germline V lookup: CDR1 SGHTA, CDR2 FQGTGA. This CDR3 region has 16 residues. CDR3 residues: CASSLDRFANTGELFF. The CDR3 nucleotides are TGTGCCAGCAGCCTCGACAGGTTCGCGAACACCGGGGAGCTGTTTTTT.

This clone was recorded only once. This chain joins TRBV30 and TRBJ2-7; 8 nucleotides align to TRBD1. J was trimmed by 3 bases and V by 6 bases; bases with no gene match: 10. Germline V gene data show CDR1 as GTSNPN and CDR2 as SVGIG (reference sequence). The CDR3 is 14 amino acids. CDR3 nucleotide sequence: TGTGCCTGCGCCATCGGGACAGGTCGCTACGAGCAGTACTTC. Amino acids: CACAIGTGRYEQYF.